This T cell receptor beta chain was sequenced during a study of blood T cell repertoires in COVID-19. Overall study: The analysed material was cDNA or gDNA that came from T cells, B-cell-depleted T cells, or PBMCs.

As handled by the study authors: Scientists estimated how many nucleated cells there were by amplifying reference gene primers. Only in-frame clones appear in the TCRdb table, and some are missing; sequencing was by immunoSEQ multiplex PCR. That table gives V, J and clone size, and the DNA gave D and trimming. In the table there are 75,000 to 100,000 clones, 75% to 90% of which are singletons. The V gene lost 4 bases and the J gene lost 0 bases, with 6 bases spanning the gap. Germline CDR1 is SEHNR and CDR2 is FQNEAQ (reference sequence). The CDR3 spans 13 residues. Material: peripheral blood. The receptor was derived from a woman of 80 years or more with acute or convalescent COVID-19. The gene calls are TRBV7-9 and TRBJ1-1, with D tentatively TRBD1 (5 bases). CDR3 in DNA: TGTGCCAGCAGCTGGACAATGAACACTGAAGCTTTCTTT. Its protein is CASSWTMNTEAFF.